Presented here are 2 T cell receptor beta chains from one specimen sequenced in a study of T cell repertoires in cytomegalovirus infection. TCRdb independently ran MiXCR on the reads; one entry per CDR3 protein. The repertoire includes about 300,000 distinct CDR3 sequences, about 23% of them detected once, and 14% sits in the top ten. Sequenced material: PBMCs. Source of these receptors: a human donor in good health (CMV status not recorded). Some clones in this sample may be carry-over from other donors' samples.

The gene calls are TRBV20-1 and TRBJ1-1; weak D call: TRBD1 (6 bases). This CDR3 has 15 residues. The V gene's germline CDR1 is DFQATT and CDR2 SNEGSKA (reference sequence). Trimming removed 3 bases at V and 5 bases at J, with 19 bases between. This chain's CDR3 is CSAREQGRLLTEAFF. For the CDR3, the DNA is TGCAGTGCTAGGGAGCAGGGGCGACTCCTAACTGAAGCTTTCTTT.

This clonotype was detected many times. V gene TRBV7-2 combines with J gene TRBJ1-5, with TRBD1 as a possible D gene (6 bases). V lost 6 bases and J lost 0, with 12 bases in between. Germline assignment: CDR1 SGHTA and CDR2 FQGNSA. This CDR3 spans 15 amino acids. The chain's CDR3 is CASSFGQISNQPQHF. The CDR3 bases are TGTGCCAGCAGTTTCGGACAGATTAGCAATCAGCCCCAGCATTTT.